Below, 30 T cell receptor beta chains from the same sample are listed, as sequenced in a study of T cells in Graves' hyperthyroidism and ophthalmopathy. It was RNA transcripts that yielded the amplified TCR beta CDR3 regions. First-round RT-PCR of the TCR CDR3 relied on the HTBI primer set. TCRdb recomputed calls from the multiplex PCR reads with MiXCR, one row per CDR3 protein. The sample has 200,000 to 250,000 distinct CDR3 sequences, approximately 17% seen once. The sample consisted of blood. The receptor source for this set is a man aged 50 to 59 with Graves' hyperthyroidism.

This clonotype was counted ten times or more. This sequence joins TRBV20-1 and TRBJ2-7; D might be TRBD1 (6 bases). Trimming removed 6 bases at V and 3 bases at J, with 9 bases between. Germline values: CDR1 DFQATT, CDR2 SNEGSKA (reference sequence). The CDR3 extends over 11 amino acids. The CDR3 sequence: CSAKQGYEQYF. DNA of the CDR3: TGCAGTGCGAAACAGGGCTACGAGCAGTACTTC.

The table lists this clonotype with many counts. The rearrangement links TRBV12-3 or TRBV12-4 to TRBJ2-3; D gene unclear. V dropped 5 bases and J dropped 0 bases, with 21 bases sitting between them. This CDR3 spans 18 amino acids. The CDR3 DNA reads TGTGCCAGCAGTCGTCGACCGACGGCGACTCCTAGCACAGATACGCAGTATTTT. This gives the protein CASSRRPTATPSTDTQYF.

Only a few counts were recorded for this clonotype. The chain employs TRBV4-1 and TRBJ2-1; 14 bases agree with TRBD2. Germline V gives CDR1 MGHRA, CDR2 YSYEKL. The V segment lost 0 bases and the J segment 7 bases; nucleotides outside the gene matches: 2. The CDR3 runs 16 residues. Written as DNA, the CDR3 is TGCGCCAGCAGCCAAGATAGGACTAGCGGGAGGAATGAGCAGTTCTTC. Translated, it gives CASSQDRTSGRNEQFF.

This clonotype appeared many times. In DNA form, the CDR3 reads TGTGCCACCCAAGACCAGGGGAAGAATGAGCAGTTCTTC. Protein sequence: CATQDQGKNEQFF. The chain links TRBV24-1 to TRBJ2-1, with D possibly matching TRBD1 (6 bases). V was shortened by 9 bases and J by 7 bases, with 15 bases between the two germline ends. The CDR3 spans 13 residues. Germline CDR1 and CDR2: KGHDR and SFDVKD.

This clonotype has just a few counts. The chain couples TRBV20-1 to TRBJ2-3; 11 bases match TRBD2. This CDR3 contains 16 residues. Germline V gene data show CDR1 as DFQATT and CDR2 as SNEGSKA (reference sequence). Unmatched junction bases numbered 4, after V lost 0 bases and J lost 2 bases. In DNA, the CDR3 is TGCAGTGCTAGAGATCTACTAGCGGGAGACACAGATACGCAGTATTTT. Its translation: CSARDLLAGDTDTQYF.

This clonotype was counted ten times or more. The rearrangement uses TRBV2 and TRBJ2-1; 8 positions match TRBD2. The J segment lost 10 bases and the V segment lost 10 bases, leaving 9 bases of the junction unmatched. Germline-derived CDR1 and CDR2 are SNHLY and FYNNEI. The CDR3 extends over 12 amino acids. The DNA of the CDR3 is TGTGCCACCGTAGGGACTAGTCGGGAGCAGTTCTTC. This translates into CATVGTSREQFF.

This clonotype has a handful of counts. CDR3 region: CSARDILAGSYEQYF. The CDR3 DNA follows: TGCAGTGCTAGAGATATACTAGCGGGAAGTTACGAGCAGTACTTC. The V gene is TRBV20-1, the J gene TRBJ2-7; TRBD2 aligns across 10 bases. This CDR3 comprises 15 residues. The V gene end was trimmed by 0 bases and the J gene end by 4 bases; junction bases not matched to a gene: 6. Germline CDR1 is DFQATT and CDR2 is SNEGSKA (reference sequence).

The sample holds many counts of this clonotype. The chain uses TRBV24-1 and TRBJ2-1, with a tentative D call TRBD1 (6 bases). This CDR3 contains 16 residues. V was trimmed by 0 bases and J by 9 bases, leaving 17 bases between them. Germline-derived CDR1 and CDR2 are KGHDR and SFDVKD. The CDR3 DNA reads TGTGCCACCAGTGATTTGACAGGGAAAGGGTGGGGTGAGCAGTTCTTC. Translated: CATSDLTGKGWGEQFF.

Points on this clonotype: Mismatch with germline at one junction end may stem from a read error. The chain has TRBV6-9 and TRBJ2-1; 8 positions match TRBD1. Germline assignment: CDR1 MNHGY and CDR2 SVAAGI. The length of the CDR3 is 15 residues. The CDR3 coding sequence is TGTCCCAGCAGTTACGGACAGGGCTCCTACAATGAGCAGTTCTTC. Its protein product is CPSSYGQGSYNEQFF.

This clonotype was found many times. Here the CDR3 reads CASSQVVDGHEQFF. As DNA, the CDR3 is TGTGCCAGCAGCCAAGTGGTCGATGGGCATGAGCAGTTCTTC. This sequence joins TRBV3-1 and TRBJ2-1; D remains unclear. The CDR3 loop spans 14 amino acids. From germline, CDR1 is LGHDT and CDR2 YNNKEL (reference sequence). Trimming left V 1 base short and J 8 bases short, with 12 bases between.

J is TRBJ2-2 and V is TRBV5-8; 8 bases agree with TRBD2. CDR3 length: 14 amino acids. CDR1 is SGHTS, CDR2 YDEGEE, per germline. Germline trimming cut 6 bases from V and 4 bases from J; bases unmatched to any gene: 5. DNA for the CDR3: TGTGCCAGCACCGGACGGGAGGGCACCGGGGAGCTGTTTTTT. Its translation: CASTGREGTGELFF.

This clonotype was recorded many times. The chain recombines TRBV3-1 with TRBJ1-2, with D possibly matching TRBD1 (6 bases). Trimming took 1 base from V and 8 from J, leaving 11 bases between them. This CDR3 is 13 amino acids long. Germline CDR1 is LGHDT and CDR2 is YNNKEL (reference sequence). This CDR3 is CASSQVWGQGYTF. The CDR3 DNA sequence: TGTGCCAGCAGCCAAGTATGGGGGCAAGGCTACACCTTC. Variable domain in full (rest from reference TRBV3-1 and TRBJ1-2): DTAVSQTPKYLVTQMGNDKSIKCEQNLGHDTMYWYKQDSKKFLKIMFSYNNKELIINETVPNRFSPKSPDKAHLNLHINSLELGDSAVYFCASSQVWGQGYTFGSGTRLTVV.

DNA for the CDR3: TGTGCCAGCAGTTTTACGGCTTGGTGGGACAGGGGGCTTGGCTACACCTTC. Translating gives CASSFTAWWDRGLGYTF. The chain uses TRBV28 and TRBJ1-2, with 12 bases aligning to TRBD1. Germline CDR1 MDHEN, CDR2 SYDVKM. The CDR3 covers 17 residues. Unmatched junction bases numbered 12, after V lost 3 bases and J lost 7 bases.

This clonotype was recorded a few times. The J gene is TRBJ2-5, the V gene TRBV4-1, with 7 bases identical to TRBD1. Germline V gene data show CDR1 as MGHRA and CDR2 as YSYEKL. The CDR3 spans 16 residues. V shed 4 bases and J 2 bases; nucleotides not matched to a gene: 10. CDR3 in amino acids: CASSRAQGTNQETQYF. CDR3 nucleotide sequence: TGCGCCAGCAGCCGGGCACAGGGGACGAATCAAGAGACCCAGTACTTC.

The chain combines TRBV7-9 with TRBJ1-2, with TRBD1 identical over 9 bases. The CDR3 loop spans 16 amino acids. J was trimmed by 5 bases and V by 4 bases; bases with no gene match: 11. Per germline, CDR1 SEHNR and CDR2 FQNEAQ (reference sequence). The CDR3 nucleotides read TGTGCCAGCAGCTACTACCCCGGACAGGGGAGGTATGGCTACACCTTC. This encodes CASSYYPGQGRYGYTF.

Points on this clonotype: Without the conserved terminal phenylalanine or tryptophan, this CDR3 likely stems from a read error. The rearrangement uses TRBV24-1 and TRBJ2-2; the match to TRBD1 covers 10 bases. Germline assignment: CDR1 KGHDR and CDR2 SFDVKD. V lost 3 bases to trimming and J lost 6 bases; unmatched junction nucleotides: 6. This CDR3 has 16 amino acids. CDR3 residues: CATSDAGQGTSGELFS. CDR3 coding DNA: TGTGCCACCAGTGATGCGGGACAGGGGACATCCGGGGAGCTGTTTTCT.

This clonotype was observed at least ten times. The chain recombines TRBV11-3 with TRBJ2-7; 7 bases are a match to TRBD2. V was clipped by 5 bases and J by 2 bases; unmatched bases: 9. The CDR3 covers 15 residues. The germline CDR1 and CDR2 sequences are SGHNT and YENEEA. The CDR3 DNA is TGTGCCAGCAGCCATAACCCGGGACTACCCTACGAGCAGTACTTC. Amino acids: CASSHNPGLPYEQYF.

This clonotype was seen more than once but under ten times. This chain uses TRBV20-1 with TRBJ2-7; 7 bases match TRBD2. The CDR3 runs 14 residues. Per germline, CDR1 DFQATT and CDR2 SNEGSKA (reference sequence). After removal of 0 bases from V and 1 base from J, the junction contained 3 bases not matched to a gene. The CDR3 is CSARDPAGSYEQYF. DNA of the CDR3: TGCAGTGCTAGAGACCCAGCGGGGTCCTACGAGCAGTACTTC.

This chain links TRBV6-5 with TRBJ2-7; 7 bases are a match to TRBD2. With 0 bases clipped from V and 7 bases from J, the junction kept 9 bases outside the gene matches. This CDR3 comprises 15 residues. From germline, CDR1 is MNHEY and CDR2 SVGAGI. The CDR3 here is CASSYSREEGPEQYF. The CDR3 DNA reads as TGTGCCAGCAGTTACTCTCGGGAGGAGGGCCCGGAGCAGTACTTC.

The chain couples TRBV19 to TRBJ2-5, with TRBD2 identical over 12 bases. V shed 3 bases, J shed 3 bases, and the junction held 11 bases outside the gene matches. The CDR3 runs 18 residues. Germline V gene data show CDR1 as LNHDA and CDR2 as SQIVND (reference sequence). CDR3 nucleotide sequence: TGTGCCAGTAGTATTGGGGTCGGACTAGCGGGATTCAAAGAGACCCAGTACTTC. This encodes CASSIGVGLAGFKETQYF.

Ten or more counts support this clonotype. The chain couples TRBV11-1 to TRBJ2-1; 8 bases are a match to TRBD1. CDR3 length: 15 residues. Germline V gene sequence: CDR1 SGHAT, CDR2 FQDESV (reference sequence). The junction had 7 bases not matched to a gene; V was cut back by 0 bases and J by 9 bases. For the CDR3, the DNA is TGTGCCAGCAGCTTAGCGCAGGGACAGGTGGGTGAGCAGTTCTTC. Amino acids: CASSLAQGQVGEQFF.

The chain joins TRBV15 to TRBJ2-3, with D possibly matching TRBD1 (6 bases). V shed 0 bases and J shed 5 bases, with 18 bases lying between them. The CDR3 is made up of 17 amino acids. Germline V gene lookup returns CDR1 LNHNV and CDR2 YYDKDF (reference sequence). CDR3 coding DNA: TGTGCCACCAGCAGAGATATTGGTGGACAGCCCCTAGATACGCAGTATTTT. Encoded protein: CATSRDIGGQPLDTQYF.

The chain is built from TRBV27 and TRBJ1-5, with a tentative D call TRBD1 (6 bases). There are 17 residues in the CDR3. V was shortened by 6 bases and J by 4 bases, with 22 bases between the two germline ends. CDR1 is MNHEY, CDR2 SMNVEV, per germline (reference sequence). CDR3 bases: TGTGCCAGCAGCCGACGGGGGCCCGGTGCTAGTAATCAGCCCCAGCATTTT. Its translation is CASSRRGPGASNQPQHF.

V usage is TRBV20-1 and J usage is TRBJ2-3, with 11 bases identical to TRBD2. The CDR3 length is 14 residues. Germline assignment: CDR1 DFQATT and CDR2 SNEGSKA (reference sequence). V gave up 6 bases and J gave up 5 bases; unmatched junction bases: 7. The CDR3 DNA follows: TGCAGTGCCTTAGCGGGAGGGCCCCGAGATACGCAGTATTTT. It specifies CSALAGGPRDTQYF.

The chain employs TRBV19 and TRBJ1-1, with D uncertain. The CDR3 is 14 residues long. Germline V gives CDR1 LNHDA, CDR2 SQIVND (reference sequence). Between the trimmed V and J ends, which lost 3 bases and 1 base, there was a span of 9 bases. Here the CDR3 reads CASSMETTNTEAFF. CDR3 coding DNA: TGTGCCAGTAGTATGGAGACGACGAACACTGAAGCTTTCTTT.

This clonotype was counted a few times. The gene calls are TRBV2 and TRBJ1-4, with a weak D call TRBD1 (6 bases). Trimming left V 8 bases short and J 4 bases short, with 14 bases between. The CDR3 runs 14 residues. Germline V gene sequence: CDR1 SNHLY, CDR2 FYNNEI. CDR3 DNA: TGTGCCAGCGAAACGGACAGCAATAATGAAAAACTGTTTTTT. It is translated as CASETDSNNEKLFF.

This clonotype occurred many times. The rearrangement links TRBV10-3 to TRBJ2-1; perhaps TRBD2 as D (6 bases). Germline V gene data show CDR1 as ENHRY and CDR2 as SYGVKD. This CDR3 is built from 17 residues. V lost 8 bases and J 0 bases, leaving 20 bases between the germline ends. The CDR3 loop reads CAIGTGQQDSSYNEQFF. The DNA of the CDR3 is TGTGCCATCGGGACTGGACAACAGGATAGCTCCTACAATGAGCAGTTCTTC.

CDR3 nucleotide sequence: TGTGCCAGCAGTTTATCGCGGGGCCCCTACGAGCAGTACTTC. Translating gives CASSLSRGPYEQYF. J is TRBJ2-7 and V is TRBV27; tentatively, D is TRBD2 (6 bases). Trimming removed 0 bases from V and 2 bases from J, with 8 bases in between. CDR3 length: 14 residues. Germline CDR1 is MNHEY and CDR2 is SMNVEV (reference sequence).

This clonotype was detected a few times. The CDR3 spells CASSDGYQETQYF. CDR3 nucleotide sequence: TGTGCCAGTAGCGACGGCTACCAAGAGACCCAGTACTTC. The chain has TRBV19 and TRBJ2-5; D not resolved. Germline V gene data show CDR1 as LNHDA and CDR2 as SQIVND (reference sequence). The CDR3 has 13 residues. Trimming left V 6 bases short and J 0 bases short, with 8 bases between.

This clonotype was detected only a few times. The V call is TRBV10-3, the J call TRBJ2-7, with D perhaps TRBD1 (5 bases). Germline-derived CDR1 and CDR2 are ENHRY and SYGVKD. The CDR3 runs to 12 residues. V lost 2 bases and J lost 4, with 6 bases in between. The CDR3 protein is CAISERGYEQYF. The CDR3 DNA reads TGTGCCATCAGTGAGAGGGGATACGAGCAGTACTTC.